What follows are 29 T cell receptor beta chains derived from one specimen sequenced in a study of cytomegalovirus exposure and HLA in healthy donors. In the PCR, 60 Vbeta and 13 Jbeta primers were used. TCRdb's copy holds only in-frame clones and misses some; the assay was immunoSEQ multiplex PCR. This sample has 120,000 to 150,000 clones, with roughly 78% found just once. Sequenced material: PBMCs. These receptors all come from a man younger than 35 in good health and CMV-seropositive.

The rearrangement joins TRBV4-1 to TRBJ2-3; TRBD1 aligns across 7 bases. V lost 2 bases, J lost 3 bases, and 5 bases stayed unmatched. CDR1 is MGHRA and CDR2 is YSYEKL in the germline V gene. The CDR3 is 15 residues long. CDR3 amino acids: CASSQRQGGTDTQYF. DNA for the CDR3: TGCGCCAGCAGCCAAAGACAGGGTGGTACAGATACGCAGTATTTT.

The CDR3 is CASSLLAGGNYNEQFF. CDR3 nucleotides: TGTGCCAGCAGCTTACTAGCGGGAGGGAACTACAATGAGCAGTTCTTC. This chain joins TRBV5-6 and TRBJ2-1; 13 bases match TRBD2. The junction had 2 bases not matched to a gene; V was cut back by 2 bases and J by 3 bases. CDR3 length equals 16 residues. CDR1 is SGHDT, CDR2 YYEEEE, per germline.

The chain combines TRBV30 with TRBJ1-1; no clear D. The CDR3 loop spans 13 amino acids. V was shortened by 0 bases and J by 6 bases, with 11 bases between the two germline ends. Germline CDR1 is GTSNPN and CDR2 is SVGIG (reference sequence). For the CDR3, the DNA is TGTGCCTGGAGTGTACAATGGTCCCCTGAAGCTTTCTTT. Residues: CAWSVQWSPEAFF.

This chain connects TRBV28 to TRBJ1-3; the match to TRBD1 covers 8 bases. This CDR3 has 14 amino acids. Trimming cost V 3 bases and J 2 bases; bases outside gene matches: 0. CDR1 is MDHEN and CDR2 is SYDVKM in the germline V gene. CDR3 protein: CASSLGQAGNTIYF. CDR3 sequence (DNA): TGTGCCAGCAGTTTGGGACAGGCTGGAAACACCATATATTTT.

The CDR3 coding sequence is TGTGCCAGCGGACGGGACACCCCCAACACTGAAGCTTTCTTT. It encodes CASGRDTPNTEAFF. The J gene is TRBJ1-1, the V gene TRBV6-5, with a weak D call TRBD1 (6 bases). The germline V and J ends were trimmed by 8 bases and 2 bases, with 15 bases remaining between them. The CDR3 runs to 14 residues. The germline V gene encodes CDR1 MNHEY and CDR2 SVGAGI.

This rearrangement joins TRBV7-2 to TRBJ1-1; D not resolved. Trimming pared 2 bases from V and 4 bases from J, leaving 8 bases between. The V gene's germline CDR1 is SGHTA and CDR2 FQGNSA. CDR3 length equals 13 residues. The CDR3 sequence: CASSLPYGTEAFF. DNA of the CDR3: TGTGCCAGCAGCTTACCGTACGGCACTGAAGCTTTCTTT.

In regard to this clone: In the same sample, other DNA sequences code for this CDR3. The chain uses TRBV9 and TRBJ1-2, with 7 bases matching TRBD1. Trimming took 3 bases from V and 3 from J; bases not matched to a gene: 5. CDR3 length: 14 amino acids. Germline lookup yields CDR1 SGDLS and CDR2 YYNGEE. CDR3 sequence: CASSGGDSYYGYTF. CDR3 bases: TGTGCCAGCAGCGGTGGGGACAGCTACTATGGCTACACCTTC.

The genes are TRBV11-1 and TRBJ1-1, with D possibly being TRBD1 (6 bases). V lost 8 bases and J 1 base, leaving 14 bases between the germline ends. The CDR3 extends over 14 amino acids. Germline assignment: CDR1 SGHAT and CDR2 FQDESV (reference sequence). CDR3 sequence (DNA): TGTGCCAGCTCAGGGTACAGGGAGAACACTGAAGCTTTCTTT. This encodes CASSGYRENTEAFF. Looking up the rest from reference TRBV11-1 and TRBJ1-1 gives the full variable domain: EAEVAQSPRYKITEKSQAVAFWCDPISGHATLYWYRQILGQGPELLVQFQDESVVDDSQLPKDRFSAERLKGVDSTLKIQPAELGDSAMYLCASSGYRENTEAFFGQGTRLTVV.

The gene calls are TRBV28 and TRBJ2-3; D remains unclear. CDR3 size: 13 residues. The V end lost 3 bases, the J end lost 3 bases, and 7 bases lay between the germline ends. Germline values: CDR1 MDHEN, CDR2 SYDVKM. CDR3 region: CASSFQWTDTQYF. The CDR3 bases are TGTGCCAGCAGTTTTCAGTGGACAGATACGCAGTATTTT.

The chain recombines TRBV18 with TRBJ1-1; D is unclear. V was clipped by 4 bases and J by 8 bases, with 11 bases between them. CDR1 KGHSH and CDR2 LQKENI come from the germline V gene. CDR3 size: 12 residues. DNA of the CDR3: TGTGCCAGCTCACACCGTAGGGAGGAAGCTTTCTTT. Protein product: CASSHRREEAFF.

J is TRBJ2-2 and V is TRBV28; weak D call: TRBD2 (6 bases). Between the trimmed V and J ends, which lost 9 bases and 7 bases, there was a span of 21 bases. Germline assignment: CDR1 MDHEN and CDR2 SYDVKM. The CDR3 totals 15 residues. The CDR3 region is CASHPSAGSGGELFF. For the CDR3, the DNA is TGTGCCAGTCACCCTTCAGCGGGTTCAGGCGGGGAGCTGTTTTTT.

V and J are TRBV5-1 and TRBJ2-7, with TRBD1 matching 7 bases. The V gene end was trimmed by 2 bases and the J gene end by 4 bases; junction bases not matched to a gene: 9. Germline values: CDR1 SGHRS, CDR2 YFSETQ. The CDR3 totals 15 residues. CDR3: CASSLMAGGHYEQYF. The CDR3 nucleotides read TGCGCCAGCAGCTTAATGGCAGGGGGTCATTACGAGCAGTACTTC. Complete variable domain (other parts from reference TRBV5-1 and TRBJ2-7): KAGVTQTPRYLIKTRGQQVTLSCSPISGHRSVSWYQQTPGQGLQFLFEYFSETQRNKGNFPGRFSGRQFSNSRSEMNVSTLELGDSALYLCASSLMAGGHYEQYFGPGTRLTVT.

Here the CDR3 reads CASSLIFTAGVREQYF. CDR3 sequence (DNA): TGTGCCAGCAGTTTGATCTTCACAGCCGGGGTTCGGGAGCAGTACTTC. The J gene is TRBJ2-5, the V gene TRBV28, with D maybe TRBD2 (6 bases). This CDR3 has 16 residues. The germline V gene has CDR1 MDHEN and CDR2 SYDVKM. V dropped 3 bases and J dropped 11 bases, with 25 bases sitting between them.

The gene calls are TRBV7-9 and TRBJ1-1, with unresolved D. Trimming pared 4 bases from V and 3 bases from J, leaving 15 bases between. There are 15 residues in the CDR3. The germline V gene encodes CDR1 SEHNR and CDR2 FQNEAQ (reference sequence). The CDR3 spells CASSSGEYRYTEAFF. In nucleotides, the CDR3 is TGTGCCAGCAGCTCCGGGGAGTACCGGTACACTGAAGCTTTCTTT.

Concerning this clone itself: This same CDR3 is encoded by further DNA sequences in the sample. This chain uses TRBV5-1 with TRBJ1-4; 11 bases fit TRBD1. The germline CDR1 and CDR2 sequences are SGHRS and YFSETQ. This CDR3 contains 14 residues. Unmatched junction bases numbered 4, after V lost 4 bases and J lost 8 bases. Here the CDR3 reads CASSLGTGGEKLFF. In DNA, the CDR3 is TGCGCCAGCAGCCTAGGGACAGGGGGGGAAAAACTGTTTTTT.

The chain links TRBV6-1 to TRBJ2-7, with D hard to call. V lost 1 base and J lost 2, with 6 bases in between. Per the germline V gene, CDR1 is MNHNS and CDR2 is SASEGT. CDR3 length: 13 residues. CDR3 region: CASSEGTAYEQYF. For the CDR3, the DNA is TGTGCCAGCAGTGAAGGTACAGCCTACGAGCAGTACTTC.

V is TRBV7-3 and J is TRBJ1-1; TRBD1 might be the D (6 bases). The CDR3 length is 14 residues. With 1 base removed from V and 3 bases from J, the gap between germline ends came to 9 bases. Per the germline V gene, CDR1 is SGHTA and CDR2 is FQGTGA. CDR3 residues: CASSLSQGYTEAFF. The CDR3 DNA sequence: TGTGCCAGCAGCTTAAGCCAGGGGTACACTGAAGCTTTCTTT.

This clone was counted once. The chain employs TRBV6-5 and TRBJ2-7; a possible D gene is TRBD1 (5 bases). Germline loops: CDR1 MNHEY, CDR2 SVGAGI. Trimming cost V 2 bases and J 5 bases, with 10 bases left between them. The CDR3 has 13 amino acids. For the CDR3, the DNA is TGTGCCAGCAGTTACCAAGGGGCCCACGAGCAGTACTTC. Translated, it gives CASSYQGAHEQYF.

This clone was counted a few times. The genes are TRBV6-5 and TRBJ1-5; 8 bases align to TRBD1. Germline trimming cut 11 bases from V and 3 bases from J; bases unmatched to any gene: 6. The CDR3 extends over 13 amino acids. Per germline, CDR1 MNHEY and CDR2 SVGAGI. CDR3 sequence: CACGTGINQPQHF. For the CDR3, the DNA is TGTGCCTGCGGGACAGGCATCAATCAGCCCCAGCATTTT.

CDR3 amino acids: CASSLASGQGFYGYTF. CDR3 DNA: TGTGCCAGCAGCTTAGCATCCGGACAGGGGTTCTATGGCTACACCTTC. The chain recombines TRBV7-9 with TRBJ1-2; TRBD1 agrees at 9 bases. J lost 4 bases, V lost 0 bases, and 6 bases had no gene match. There are 16 residues in the CDR3. Germline loops: CDR1 SEHNR, CDR2 FQNEAQ (reference sequence).

The gene calls are TRBV9 and TRBJ2-1, with 8 bases matching TRBD1. V was pared by 0 bases and J by 8 bases, with 7 bases of the junction left unmatched. This CDR3 is built from 15 residues. Germline lookup yields CDR1 SGDLS and CDR2 YYNGEE. CDR3 loop: CASSVAGTGSHEQFF. DNA for the CDR3: TGTGCCAGCAGCGTAGCAGGGACAGGCTCACATGAGCAGTTCTTC. The full variable domain, with the rest looked up from reference TRBV9 and TRBJ2-1, is DSGVTQTPKHLITATGQRVTLRCSPRSGDLSVYWYQQSLDQGLQFLIQYYNGEERAKGNILERFSAQQFPDLHSELNLSSLELGDSALYFCASSVAGTGSHEQFFGPGTRLTVL.

The gene calls are TRBV19 and TRBJ2-1; 7 nucleotides agree with TRBD1. V gave up 4 bases and J gave up 4 bases; unmatched junction bases: 4. This CDR3 is built from 14 residues. CDR1 is LNHDA and CDR2 is SQIVND in the germline V gene (reference sequence). The chain's CDR3 is CASSKRDSYNEQFF. CDR3 DNA sequence: TGTGCCAGTAGTAAGAGGGACAGTTACAATGAGCAGTTCTTC.

The rearrangement joins TRBV7-9 to TRBJ2-1, with D possibly being TRBD2 (5 bases). Germline loops: CDR1 SEHNR, CDR2 FQNEAQ (reference sequence). The CDR3 contains 11 residues. With 4 bases removed from V and 9 bases from J, the gap between germline ends came to 7 bases. CDR3 amino acids: CASSYGVEQFF. CDR3 DNA sequence: TGTGCCAGCAGCTACGGGGTTGAGCAGTTCTTC. The entire variable domain, with the rest obtained from reference TRBV7-9 and TRBJ2-1, is as follows: DTGVSQNPRHKITKRGQNVTFRCDPISEHNRLYWYRQTLGQGPEFLTYFQNEAQLEKSRLLSDRFSAERPKGSFSTLEIQRTEQGDSAMYLCASSYGVEQFFGPGTRLTVL.

CDR3 DNA sequence: TGTGCCAGCAGTGTGCAGGGGGCTCTCACCGGGGAGCTGTTTTTT. This codes for CASSVQGALTGELFF. The chain employs TRBV6-5 and TRBJ2-2; TRBD1 agrees at 8 bases. The CDR3 spans 15 residues. Per germline, CDR1 MNHEY and CDR2 SVGAGI. Trimming cost V 5 bases and J 4 bases; bases outside gene matches: 6.

This clone was seen only a few times. This sample includes further DNA sequences coding for the same CDR3. This sequence joins TRBV27 and TRBJ2-5, with TRBD1 identical over 11 bases. The DNA end lines up better with TRBJ2-7; the J call may be wrong. The CDR3 length is 14 residues. Germline V gives CDR1 MNHEY, CDR2 SMNVEV (reference sequence). The CDR3 protein is CASSFGTGGYEQYF. The CDR3 coding sequence is TGTGCCAGCAGCTTCGGGACAGGGGGCTACGAGCAGTACTTC.

This clone was seen once. The V and J genes are TRBV27 and TRBJ1-4, with 7 bases lining up with TRBD1. The CDR3 has 15 amino acids. The junction had 8 bases not matched to a gene; V was cut back by 5 bases and J by 5 bases. The germline CDR1 and CDR2 sequences are MNHEY and SMNVEV (reference sequence). The CDR3, as DNA: TGTGCCAGCAGTACAGTACAGGGGCTCAATGAAAAACTGTTTTTT. It specifies CASSTVQGLNEKLFF.

The V and J genes are TRBV7-8 and TRBJ2-5, with D uncertain. The CDR3 extends over 16 amino acids. V lost 0 bases and J lost 0, with 11 bases in between. CDR1 and CDR2 from the germline V gene are SGHVS and FQNEAQ. Written as DNA, the CDR3 is TGTGCCAGCAGCTTAGCCCGTTCAGTGCACCAAGAGACCCAGTACTTC. Amino acids: CASSLARSVHQETQYF.

V usage is TRBV7-3 and J usage is TRBJ2-1; tentative D call: TRBD1 (6 bases). V lost 5 bases, J lost 2 bases, and 16 bases lay in between. This CDR3 region has 16 residues. From germline, CDR1 is SGHTA and CDR2 FQGTGA. The CDR3 protein is CASSASRGGAYNEQFF. CDR3 nucleotides: TGTGCCAGCAGCGCCAGCAGGGGTGGGGCCTACAATGAGCAGTTCTTC.

The gene calls are TRBV7-8 and TRBJ2-7; 11 nucleotides agree with TRBD2. CDR1 is SGHVS and CDR2 is FQNEAQ in the germline V gene. Unmatched junction bases numbered 3, after V lost 0 bases and J lost 2 bases. The CDR3 runs to 16 residues. Here the CDR3 DNA reads TGTGCCAGCAGCTTAGCTACTAGCGGGAGTCCCTACGAGCAGTACTTC. Amino acid sequence: CASSLATSGSPYEQYF.